This T cell receptor (beta chain) was recovered during a study of shared clonotypes between healthy human individuals. Study-wide points: The genetic and exposure-history diversity represented was limited by few donors. A reduction in generation probabilities was seen for non-shared clonotypes relative to those shared by all four donors.

The count of this clone is one. Its target is unknown. The authors ran the assay at deep level. Generated by immunoSEQ multiplex PCR, the TCRdb table keeps only in-frame clones and is missing some. The sample includes over 1.4 million clones, over 95% of them seen just once. Trimming pared 7 bases from V and 3 bases from J, leaving 23 bases between. Germline assignment: CDR1 SGHRS and CDR2 YFSETQ. The CDR3 sequence is 17 residues long. Sequenced: naive CD4+ T cells sorted from blood. The subset here: CD45RA+ positively selected. The chain uses TRBV5-1 and TRBJ1-5; weak D call: TRBD1 (6 bases). This sequence originates from a man aged 30 to 39 in good health. In DNA, the CDR3 is TGCGCCAGCTCCCCAGGTCCGGGACACACCCTCAATCAGCCCCAGCATTTT. Its protein is CASSPGPGHTLNQPQHF.